This record concerns one T cell receptor beta chain sequence. TCRdb's table, derived via immunoSEQ multiplex PCR, lists solely in-frame clones and lacks some. The sample has 89,000 or so clones, more than 70% seen once. The data were obtained in a study of control samples from healthy donors and cancer patients. Germline V gene sequence: CDR1 LGHNA, CDR2 YNFKEQ. With V trimmed by 0 bases and J by 7 bases, 6 bases remained unmatched. The CDR3 is 16 amino acids. The sequence was obtained from a man aged 45-65 years in good health. The rearrangement uses TRBV4-2 and TRBJ2-3, with 11 bases identical to TRBD2. What was sequenced was blood. This CDR3 is CASSQDLTSGGNTQYF. In DNA, the CDR3 is TGTGCCAGCAGCCAAGATCTTACTAGCGGGGGAAATACGCAGTATTTT.